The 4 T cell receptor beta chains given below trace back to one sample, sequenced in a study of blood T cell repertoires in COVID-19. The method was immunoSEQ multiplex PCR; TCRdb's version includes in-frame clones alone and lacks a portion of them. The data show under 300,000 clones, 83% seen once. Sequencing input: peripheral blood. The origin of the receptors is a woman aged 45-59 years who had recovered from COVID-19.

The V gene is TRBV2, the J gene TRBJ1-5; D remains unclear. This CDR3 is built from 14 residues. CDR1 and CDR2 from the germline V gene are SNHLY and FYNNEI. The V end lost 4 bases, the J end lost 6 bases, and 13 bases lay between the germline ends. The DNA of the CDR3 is TGTGCCAGCAGTGTGGAAGGACTTGGTCAGCCCCAGCATTTT. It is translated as CASSVEGLGQPQHF.

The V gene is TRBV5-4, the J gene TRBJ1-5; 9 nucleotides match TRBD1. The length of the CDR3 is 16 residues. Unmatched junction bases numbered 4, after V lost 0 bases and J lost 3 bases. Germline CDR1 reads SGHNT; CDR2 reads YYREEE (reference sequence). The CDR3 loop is CASSLGGQGLNQPQHF. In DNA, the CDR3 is TGTGCCAGCAGCTTGGGGGGACAGGGCCTCAATCAGCCCCAGCATTTT.

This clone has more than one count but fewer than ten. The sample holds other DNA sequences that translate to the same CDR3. CDR3 sequence reads: CASSQGEWEGRTDTQYF. CDR3 nucleotides: TGCGCCAGCAGCCAAGGGGAGTGGGAGGGGAGGACAGATACGCAGTATTTT. J is TRBJ2-3 and V is TRBV4-3, with 7 bases identical to TRBD2. CDR3 length: 17 residues. Germline CDR1 and CDR2: LGHNA and YSLEER. Trimming cost V 1 base and J 3 bases; bases outside gene matches: 10.

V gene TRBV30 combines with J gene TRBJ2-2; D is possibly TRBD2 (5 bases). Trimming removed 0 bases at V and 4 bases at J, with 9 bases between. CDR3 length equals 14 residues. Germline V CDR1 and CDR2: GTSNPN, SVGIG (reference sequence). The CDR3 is CAWSVQGSTGELFF. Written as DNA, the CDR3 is TGTGCCTGGAGTGTACAAGGGAGCACCGGGGAGCTGTTTTTT.